Sequencing of this TCR beta chain was carried out in a study of blood T cell repertoires in COVID-19. Study information: The United States, Italy and Spain supplied acute and convalescent COVID-19 samples.

Living in under 30 US areas, the participants were between roughly 18 and 95 years of age. Per germline, CDR1 LNHNV and CDR2 YYDKDF (reference sequence). V lost 0 bases and J lost 4; bases outside the gene matches: 2. This CDR3 contains 15 residues. In the original workflow: Nucleated cell counts were estimated from reference gene primer amplification. Measured with immunoSEQ multiplex PCR; TCRdb has only the in-frame clones, and not every one. Clonal size and the V and J genes are those of that table, whereas D and trimming came from the DNA. Of hundreds of thousands of clones in the sample, roughly 88% were seen once. This clone was recorded a few times.

The chain recombines TRBV15 with TRBJ1-5, with 8 bases matching TRBD1. Sequencing was performed on PBMCs or T cells enriched from blood (not recorded which). The clonotype originates from a woman in her thirties or forties with acute COVID-19. The CDR3 bases are TGTGCCACCAGCAGAGACAGGGGGCAGAATCAGCCCCAGCATTTT. Amino acid sequence: CATSRDRGQNQPQHF.